What follows are 3 T cell receptor beta chains derived from one specimen sequenced in a study of T-cell memory formation after mild COVID-19. TCRdb itself ran the 5' RACE reads through MiXCR, one entry per CDR3 protein. This table holds around 250,000 distinct CDR3 sequences, about 17% found once. The sample comprised PBMCs or a T cell subset sorted from them (not recorded which). The receptors shown here come from a man in his late teens or twenties who had mild COVID-19 (a few samples of this study predate the infection). Cell type and time point are not known.

The chain has TRBV15 and TRBJ2-2; TRBD1 might be the D (5 bases). Trimming removed 2 bases from V and 5 bases from J, with 12 bases in between. CDR1 is LNHNV, CDR2 YYDKDF, per germline (reference sequence). The CDR3 is 15 amino acids. CDR3 protein: CATSRRRDDTGELFF. The CDR3 coding sequence is TGTGCCACCAGCAGACGCAGGGATGATACCGGGGAGCTGTTTTTT.

The genes are TRBV27 and TRBJ2-1, with TRBD2 matching over 14 bases. J lost 2 bases, V lost 6 bases, and 9 bases had no gene match. The CDR3 loop spans 18 amino acids. Germline V gene sequence: CDR1 MNHEY, CDR2 SMNVEV (reference sequence). In DNA, the CDR3 is TGTGCCAGCAGCCCAGGACTAGCGGGGGGCCCACCCTACAATGAGCAGTTCTTC. It yields the protein CASSPGLAGGPPYNEQFF.

CDR3 amino acids: CASSRQDTMNTEAFF. The CDR3 bases are TGCGCCAGCAGTAGACAAGACACAATGAACACTGAAGCTTTCTTT. This sequence joins TRBV5-1 and TRBJ1-1; D gene unclear. V was shortened by 5 bases and J by 0 bases, with 14 bases between the two germline ends. Looked up from germline, CDR1 is SGHRS and CDR2 is YFSETQ. The length of the CDR3 is 15 residues.